This T cell receptor (beta chain) comes out of a study of PD-1 blockade in mismatch repair-deficient tumors. Germline V CDR1 and CDR2: MNHNY, SVGAGI (reference sequence). V lost 6 bases and J 0 bases, leaving 6 bases between the germline ends. This CDR3 has 14 residues. Method: immunoSEQ multiplex PCR; TCRdb's copy keeps in-frame clones and lacks some. The table includes around 100,000 clones, roughly 80% detected once. The source is an adult with mismatch repair-deficient cancer. Material: peripheral blood, obtained approximately 14 months after starting pembrolizumab. The rearrangement joins TRBV6-6 to TRBJ2-6; a possible D gene is TRBD2 (5 bases). The CDR3 nucleotides read TGTGCCAGCAGCCGGGACTCTGGGGCCAACGTCCTGACTTTC. Amino acids: CASSRDSGANVLTF.